The rows below give T cell receptor beta chains drawn from one sample of a study of identical twins. TCRdb reprocessed the 5' RACE reads with MiXCR, giving one entry per CDR3 protein. The data show hundreds of thousands of distinct CDR3 sequences, more than 6.5% seen once. These same data were also listed under a study on yellow fever vaccine responses in identical twins.

The sequencing input was PBMCs. These receptors were collected from a woman younger than 35 in good health. The CDR3 runs from the conserved cysteine through the conserved F or W. Fields, in order: V gene, D gene, CDR3 protein. D genes are given only for firm matches.

>TRBV5-1|.
CASSLATSPGELFF
>TRBV7-3|TRBD1
CASSPPNGQGAPDTQYF
>TRBV19|TRBD2
CASRGTSGYTGELFF
>TRBV10-3|TRBD1
CAIKGAFSTDTQYF
>TRBV6-1|TRBD1
CASSARTGGSDEQFF
>TRBV5-1|TRBD1
CASSNRGQDTGELFF
>TRBV12-3/TRBV12-4|TRBD1
CASSSGTANTEAFF
>TRBV30|.
CAWRSGAYEQYF
>TRBV5-1|TRBD1
CASSTSPGQGTWPYEQYF
>TRBV12-3/TRBV12-4|.
CASSLQVKSTEAFF
>TRBV19|.
CASSPDGYNEQFF
>TRBV29-1|.
CSVKGVTGELFF
>TRBV28|.
CASSALSPYEQYF
>TRBV28|TRBD1
CASSPHLQGGGQPQHF
>TRBV29-1|.
CSVEDFDSPYNEQFF
>TRBV6-2/TRBV6-3|TRBD2
CASRGILAGYYNEQFF
>TRBV4-2|.
CASATGEGVEQYF
>TRBV20-1|TRBD2
CSARDQRGSSYEQYF
>TRBV29-1|TRBD2
CSVERRGSSYNEQFF
>TRBV20-1|.
CSASLGDTEAFF
>TRBV29-1|TRBD2
CSVDATSGGDYEQFF
>TRBV27|TRBD2
CASAGGIHGEQYF
>TRBV5-1|TRBD2
CASSLFSSGGRRLNTGELFF
>TRBV7-2|.
CASSLTSGTKTTIQYF
>TRBV9|TRBD2
CASSVLGSGGATEQFF
>TRBV29-1|TRBD2
CSVEASGPYNEQFF
>TRBV11-2|.
CASSLEGRGSTNEKLFF
>TRBV24-1|.
CATSDLGGISYNEQFF
>TRBV12-3/TRBV12-4|.
CASSLMHYRGNQPQHF
>TRBV2|.
CASSTEMGNEQFF
>TRBV11-2|TRBD2
CASSARTSGIYNEQFF
>TRBV7-2|TRBD1
CASSLGDRVSPLHF
>TRBV12-3/TRBV12-4|TRBD1
CASMGQLSNQPQHF
>TRBV12-3/TRBV12-4|.
CASKTTGASYEQYF
>TRBV12-3/TRBV12-4|.
CASSLRGRETQYF
>TRBV30|TRBD1
CAWEGQGQEAFF
>TRBV4-1|.
CASSQAGEGYTF
>TRBV20-1|.
CSAIGTTNEKLFF
>TRBV18|TRBD2
CASSPGGNEQFF
>TRBV5-1|.
CASSLEAGTDTQYF
>TRBV6-5|.
CASSDVYEQYF
>TRBV6-1|.
CASSEAGAASYEQYF
>TRBV7-2|.
CASSQYSGELFF
>TRBV9|TRBD1
CASSRWDRVLETQYF
>TRBV5-1|.
CASSSHGATQETQYF
>TRBV28|TRBD2
CASSLGAGGRSETQYF
>TRBV6-5|.
CASSYSHGSSYEQYF
>TRBV6-1|.
CASSEGWASNEKLFF
>TRBV7-6|.
CASSLGGIRSYEQYF
>TRBV10-2|.
CASSGETNYEQYF